This is a list of T cell receptor beta chains from one sample in a study of blood T cell repertoires in COVID-19. The table came from immunoSEQ multiplex PCR; TCRdb's copy has only in-frame clones and leaves some out. In the table there are approximately 240,000 clones, under 90% of which are singletons. The sample taken for sequencing was peripheral blood. All receptors come from a woman aged 80 or over with active or convalescent COVID-19. The CDR3 runs from the conserved cysteine through the conserved F or W. D genes are given only for firm matches. Expanded clones get a size class; other rows say once, few or many, or leave the size out.

>NA|TRBV19|TRBJ2-4|TRBD2|19
CASSIDLAGASSAKNIQYF
TGTGCCAGTAGTATAGATCTAGCGGGGGCCTCATCAGCCAAAAACATTCAGTACTTC
>NA|TRBV7-9|TRBJ2-5|TRBD2|17
CASNPGLAGPSGETQYF
TGTGCCAGCAACCCAGGACTAGCGGGACCCTCGGGAGAGACCCAGTACTTC
>NA|TRBV29-1|TRBJ2-5|NA|12
CSVAQNQETQYF
TGCAGCGTTGCACAAAATCAAGAGACCCAGTACTTC
>NA|TRBV5-5|TRBJ2-7|TRBD2|20
CASSFMPRVAGGPGVYEQYF
TGTGCCAGCAGCTTTATGCCCCGGGTAGCGGGAGGGCCGGGGGTCTACGAGCAGTACTTC
>NA|TRBV5-1|TRBJ2-3|TRBD2|15
CASSRGAGEVVTQYF
TGCGCCAGCAGCCGGGGTGCGGGAGAGGTTGTTACGCAGTATTTT
>NA|TRBV7-9|TRBJ2-4|NA|17
CASSSPRPPNFGYIQYF
TGTGCCAGCAGTAGTCCCAGACCCCCAAATTTCGGGTACATTCAGTACTTC
>NA|TRBV12-3/TRBV12-4|TRBJ2-1|NA|13
CASSPAPGTEQFF
TGTGCCAGCAGTCCAGCGCCGGGAACTGAGCAGTTCTTC
>NA|TRBV18|TRBJ2-4|NA|14
CASSPGDSPGIQYF
TGTGCCAGCTCACCCGGGGACTCCCCGGGCATTCAGTACTTC
>few|TRBV11-2|TRBJ2-3|TRBD1|15
CASGRDSLSSDTQYF
TGTGCCAGCGGTCGGGACAGCCTTTCCTCGGATACGCAGTATTTT
>NA|TRBV3-1/TRBV3-2|TRBJ2-7|NA|12
CASSQESREQYF
TGTGCCAGCAGCCAAGAGAGTCGGGAGCAGTACTTC
>once|TRBV7-9|TRBJ2-1|NA|16
CASSLRDLSSYNEQFF
TGTGCCAGCAGCTTAAGGGACTTAAGCTCCTACAATGAGCAGTTCTTC
>once|TRBV27|TRBJ1-2|NA|13
CASSFVYTGGYTF
TGTGCCAGCAGTTTTGTTTATACGGGTGGCTACACCTTC
>NA|TRBV30|TRBJ1-5|NA|13
CAWSLGPNQPQHF
TGTGCCTGGAGTCTTGGCCCGAATCAGCCCCAGCATTTT
>NA|TRBV19|TRBJ1-1|NA|16
CASSIDIVRENTEAFF
TGTGCCAGTAGTATAGATATCGTGAGGGAGAACACTGAAGCTTTCTTT
>NA|TRBV2|TRBJ1-4|NA|15
CASSPNRAGGEKLFF
TGTGCCAGCAGTCCTAACAGGGCGGGTGGAGAAAAACTGTTTTTT
>NA|TRBV7-2|TRBJ2-5|NA|13
CASSSQPAVTQYF
TGTGCCAGCAGCTCCCAACCTGCGGTTACCCAGTACTTC
>NA|TRBV9|TRBJ2-1|TRBD2|15
CASSVLAGGWNEQFF
TGTGCCAGCAGCGTATTAGCGGGGGGTTGGAATGAGCAGTTCTTC
>NA|TRBV6-5|TRBJ2-1|TRBD2|16
CASSYSGRGGNNEQFF
TGTGCCAGCAGTTACTCGGGGCGGGGGGGCAACAATGAGCAGTTCTTC
>NA|TRBV5-1|TRBJ1-5|TRBD1|15
CASSPGQGDNQPQHF
TGCGCCAGCAGCCCGGGACAGGGGGACAATCAGCCCCAGCATTTT
>NA|TRBV4-2|TRBJ2-7|NA|13
CASSQDRSYEQYF
TGTGCCAGCAGCCAAGACAGATCATACGAGCAGTACTTC
>few|TRBV7-6|TRBJ2-2|TRBD2|18
CASSLTWTSGVNTGELFF
TGTGCCAGCAGCTTAACCTGGACTAGCGGGGTGAACACCGGGGAGCTGTTTTTT